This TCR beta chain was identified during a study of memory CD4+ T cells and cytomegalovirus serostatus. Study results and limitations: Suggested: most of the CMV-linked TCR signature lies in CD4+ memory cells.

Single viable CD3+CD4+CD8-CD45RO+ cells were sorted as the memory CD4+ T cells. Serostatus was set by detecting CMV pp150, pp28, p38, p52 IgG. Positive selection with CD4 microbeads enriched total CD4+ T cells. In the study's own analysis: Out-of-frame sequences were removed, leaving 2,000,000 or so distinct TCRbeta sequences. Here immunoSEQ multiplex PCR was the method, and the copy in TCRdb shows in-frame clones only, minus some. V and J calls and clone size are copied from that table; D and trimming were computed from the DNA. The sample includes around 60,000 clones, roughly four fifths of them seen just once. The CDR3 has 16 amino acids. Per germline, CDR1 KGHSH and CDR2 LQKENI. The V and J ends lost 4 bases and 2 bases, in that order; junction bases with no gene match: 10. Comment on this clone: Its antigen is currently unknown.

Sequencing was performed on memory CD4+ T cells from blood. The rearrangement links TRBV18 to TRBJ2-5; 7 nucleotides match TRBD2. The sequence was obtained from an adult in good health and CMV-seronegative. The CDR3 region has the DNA TGTGCCAGCTCACGCGGGGGAGCGCCCCTACAAGAGACCCAGTACTTC. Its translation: CASSRGGAPLQETQYF. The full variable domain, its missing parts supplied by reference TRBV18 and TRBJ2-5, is NAGVMQNPRHLVRRRGQEARLRCSPMKGHSHVYWYRQLPEEGLKFMVYLQKENIIDESGMPKERFSAEFPKEGPSILRIQQVVRGDSAAYFCASSRGGAPLQETQYFGPGTRLLVL.